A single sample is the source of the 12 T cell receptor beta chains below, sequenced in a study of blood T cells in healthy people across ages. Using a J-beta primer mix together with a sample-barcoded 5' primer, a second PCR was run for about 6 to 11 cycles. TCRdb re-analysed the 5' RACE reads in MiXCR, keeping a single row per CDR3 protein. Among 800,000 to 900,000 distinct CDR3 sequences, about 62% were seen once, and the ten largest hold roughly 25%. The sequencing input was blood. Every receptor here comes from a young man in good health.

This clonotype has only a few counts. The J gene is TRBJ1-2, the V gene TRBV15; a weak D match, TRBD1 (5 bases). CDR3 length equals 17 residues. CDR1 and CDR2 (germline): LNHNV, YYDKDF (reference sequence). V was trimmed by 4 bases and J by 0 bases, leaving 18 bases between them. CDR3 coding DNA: TGTGCCACCAGCATGGGAATGCGGGGGTATACTAACTATGGCTACACCTTC. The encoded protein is CATSMGMRGYTNYGYTF.

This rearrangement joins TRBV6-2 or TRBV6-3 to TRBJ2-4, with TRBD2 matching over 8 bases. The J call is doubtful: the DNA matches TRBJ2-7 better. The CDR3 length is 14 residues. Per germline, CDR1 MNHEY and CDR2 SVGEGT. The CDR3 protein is CASSYTREGSEQYF. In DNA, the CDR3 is TGTGCCAGCAGTTACACACGGGAGGGTTCCGAGCAGTACTTC.

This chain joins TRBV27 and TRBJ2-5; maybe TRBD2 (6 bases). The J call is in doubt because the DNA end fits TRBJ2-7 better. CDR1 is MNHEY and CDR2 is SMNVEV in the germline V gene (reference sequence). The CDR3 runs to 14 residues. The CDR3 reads CASSLYGGGHEQYF. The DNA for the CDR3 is TGTGCCAGCAGTTTATATGGGGGAGGCCACGAGCAGTACTTC.

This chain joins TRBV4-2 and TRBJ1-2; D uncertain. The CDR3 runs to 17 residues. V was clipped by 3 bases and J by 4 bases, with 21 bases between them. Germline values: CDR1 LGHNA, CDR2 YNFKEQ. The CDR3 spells CASSHPLGEPASYGYTF. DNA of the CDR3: TGTGCCAGCAGCCACCCTTTGGGCGAGCCCGCGAGCTATGGCTACACCTTC.

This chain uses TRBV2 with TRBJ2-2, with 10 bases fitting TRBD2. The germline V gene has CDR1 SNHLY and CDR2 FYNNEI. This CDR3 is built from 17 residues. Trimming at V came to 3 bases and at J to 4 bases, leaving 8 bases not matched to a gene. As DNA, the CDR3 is TGTGCCAGCAGTGAGTCCGCTCTAGCGGGGGCCACCGGGGAGCTGTTTTTT. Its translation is CASSESALAGATGELFF.

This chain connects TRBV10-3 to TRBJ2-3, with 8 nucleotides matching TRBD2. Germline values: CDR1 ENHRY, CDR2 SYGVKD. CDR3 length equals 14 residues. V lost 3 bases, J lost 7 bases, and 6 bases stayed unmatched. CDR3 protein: CAISEGRGENTQYF. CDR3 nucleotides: TGTGCCATCAGTGAAGGGCGGGGGGAGAATACGCAGTATTTT.

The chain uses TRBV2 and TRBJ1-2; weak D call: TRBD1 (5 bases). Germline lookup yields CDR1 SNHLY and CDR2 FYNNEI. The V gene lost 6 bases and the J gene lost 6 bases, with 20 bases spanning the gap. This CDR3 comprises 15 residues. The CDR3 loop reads CASRDQTVENDGYTF. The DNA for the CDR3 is TGTGCCAGCAGAGACCAGACAGTCGAGAACGATGGCTACACCTTC. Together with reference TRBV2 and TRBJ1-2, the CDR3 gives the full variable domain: EPEVTQTPSHQVTQMGQEVILRCVPISNHLYFYWYRQILGQKVEFLVSFYNNEISEKSEIFDDQFSVERPDGSNFTLKIRSTKLEDSAMYFCASRDQTVENDGYTFGSGTRLTVV.

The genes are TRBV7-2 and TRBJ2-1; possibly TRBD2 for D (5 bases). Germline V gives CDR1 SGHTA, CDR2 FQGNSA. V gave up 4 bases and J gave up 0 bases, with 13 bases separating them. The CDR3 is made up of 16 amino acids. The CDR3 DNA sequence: TGTGCCAGCAGCTCTCTTTGGGAGCGCTCCTACAATGAGCAGTTCTTC. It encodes CASSSLWERSYNEQFF.

The CDR3 sequence: CASSFLGTSGPTDTQYF. As DNA, the CDR3 is TGCGCCAGCAGCTTCCTGGGGACTAGCGGGCCCACAGATACGCAGTATTTT. The gene calls are TRBV5-1 and TRBJ2-3; 12 nucleotides align to TRBD2. The V gene's germline CDR1 is SGHRS and CDR2 YFSETQ. Trimming removed 2 bases from V and 2 bases from J; junction bases left unmatched: 6. This CDR3 spans 17 amino acids.

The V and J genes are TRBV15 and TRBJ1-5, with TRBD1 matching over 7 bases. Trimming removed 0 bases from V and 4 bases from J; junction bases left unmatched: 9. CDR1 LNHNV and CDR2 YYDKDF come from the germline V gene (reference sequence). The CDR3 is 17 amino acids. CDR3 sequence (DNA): TGTGCCACCAGCAGAGATCCGGGACAGAGTTTTAATCAGCCCCAGCATTTT. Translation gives CATSRDPGQSFNQPQHF.

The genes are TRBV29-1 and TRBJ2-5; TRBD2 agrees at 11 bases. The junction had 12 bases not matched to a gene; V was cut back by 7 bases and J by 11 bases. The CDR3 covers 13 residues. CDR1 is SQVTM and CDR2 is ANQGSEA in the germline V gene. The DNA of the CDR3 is TGCAGCGCAAGTAGCGGGGGGGCGGGTGAGCAGTACTTC. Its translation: CSASSGGAGEQYF.

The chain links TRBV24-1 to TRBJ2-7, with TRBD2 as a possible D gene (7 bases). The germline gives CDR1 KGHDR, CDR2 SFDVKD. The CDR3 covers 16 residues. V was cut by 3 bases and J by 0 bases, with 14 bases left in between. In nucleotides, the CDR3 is TGTGCCACCAGTGATGGGGGGGCGTCCAACTCCTACGAGCAGTACTTC. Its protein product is CATSDGGASNSYEQYF.